Presented here are 24 T cell receptor beta chains from one specimen sequenced in a study of regulatory T cells in long-lasting Graves disease. Time point here: newly diagnosed GD, antithyroid drugs for less than 3 months. With RNA extracted from PBMCs as input, the TCR library was made. Arm-PCR of CDR3 regions and iRepertoire HTBI primers were used to build TCR beta libraries. One entry per CDR3 protein, called by TCRdb with MiXCR from the multiplex PCR reads. Among a few hundred thousand distinct CDR3 sequences listed, roughly 13% were seen once. The same sample was also used in a study of T cells in Graves' hyperthyroidism and ophthalmopathy.

Material: peripheral blood mononuclear cells (PBMCs), obtained at new diagnosis, from a patient treated with antithyroid drugs. The source is a man aged 25 to 45 with Graves disease.

This clonotype was seen at least ten times. The chain joins TRBV5-1 to TRBJ2-5, with 9 nucleotides matching TRBD2. Germline CDR1 reads SGHRS; CDR2 reads YFSETQ. Trimming at V came to 0 bases and at J to 2 bases, leaving 8 bases not matched to a gene. CDR3 length: 17 residues. The CDR3 reads CASSLAGAGGKQETQYF. DNA of the CDR3: TGCGCCAGCAGCTTGGCTGGTGCGGGAGGGAAGCAAGAGACCCAGTACTTC. The variable domain in full, with the rest retrieved from reference TRBV5-1 and TRBJ2-5, is KAGVTQTPRYLIKTRGQQVTLSCSPISGHRSVSWYQQTPGQGLQFLFEYFSETQRNKGNFPGRFSGRQFSNSRSEMNVSTLELGDSALYLCASSLAGAGGKQETQYFGPGTRLLVL.

There are a few counts of this clonotype. The rearrangement links TRBV25-1 to TRBJ2-3, with 12 bases that match TRBD2. CDR3 length: 14 residues. Trimming at V came to 5 bases and at J to 7 bases, leaving 4 bases not matched to a gene. Per germline, CDR1 MGHDK and CDR2 SYGVNS. This CDR3 reads CASSTSGRLYTQYF. The CDR3, as DNA: TGTGCCAGCAGTACTAGCGGGAGGCTGTATACGCAGTATTTT.

This clonotype was seen repeatedly, ten times or more. The chain carries TRBV2 and TRBJ1-1; a possible D gene is TRBD1 (5 bases). Trimming left V 3 bases short and J 10 bases short, with 12 bases between. CDR1 is SNHLY and CDR2 is FYNNEI in the germline V gene. The CDR3 extends over 12 amino acids. The CDR3 loop is CASSDREIGAFF. The CDR3 nucleotides read TGTGCCAGCAGTGACAGGGAAATTGGAGCTTTCTTT.

About this clonotype: A far more abundant clone sits one base away, making this likely a read error. This chain links TRBV19 with TRBJ2-1; maybe TRBD1 (6 bases). The CDR3 totals 14 residues. Germline V lookup: CDR1 LNHDA, CDR2 SQIVND (reference sequence). Between the trimmed V and J ends, which lost 1 base and 10 bases, there was a span of 14 bases. The CDR3: CASSIAGEISEQFF. Here the CDR3 DNA reads TGTGCCAGTAGTATAGCAGGGGAGATTTCCGAGCAGTTCTTC.

The chain couples TRBV3-1 to TRBJ2-1; TRBD1 is a possible D gene (5 bases). In germline, CDR1 is LGHDT, CDR2 YNNKEL (reference sequence). The V end was cut by 4 bases, the J end by 8 bases, with 15 bases between. The CDR3 is 14 residues long. The CDR3 protein is CASSRTSDWDEQFF. Here the CDR3 DNA reads TGTGCCAGCAGCCGGACAAGCGACTGGGATGAGCAGTTCTTC.

This clonotype came up a few times. The chain carries TRBV15 and TRBJ2-3; D tentatively fits TRBD1 or TRBD2 (5 bases each). This CDR3 spans 14 amino acids. Germline V gives CDR1 LNHNV, CDR2 YYDKDF (reference sequence). The germline V and J ends were trimmed by 0 bases and 8 bases, with 12 bases remaining between them. This chain's CDR3 is CATSRDRGAPTQYF. In DNA form, the CDR3 reads TGTGCCACCAGCAGAGATCGAGGGGCCCCTACGCAGTATTTT.

In its sample, this clonotype was seen many times. The chain uses TRBV20-1 and TRBJ2-7; 9 nucleotides align to TRBD1. The CDR3 sequence is 15 residues long. Germline CDR1 reads DFQATT; CDR2 reads SNEGSKA (reference sequence). Unmatched junction bases numbered 8, after V lost 3 bases and J lost 2 bases. The CDR3 sequence is CSASSGDRAPYEQYF. CDR3 coding DNA: TGCAGTGCTAGTAGTGGGGACAGGGCACCCTACGAGCAGTACTTC.

The chain recombines TRBV19 with TRBJ1-6, with no clear D. Trimming shortened V by 6 bases and J by 3 bases, and 12 bases separated the two germline ends. The CDR3 length is 15 residues. The germline CDR1 and CDR2 sequences are LNHDA and SQIVND (reference sequence). Written as DNA, the CDR3 is TGTGCCAGTAGAGCAGAAAGCAACTATAATTCACCCCTCCACTTT. Protein product: CASRAESNYNSPLHF.

This clonotype was seen more than once but under ten times. This chain uses TRBV19 with TRBJ2-1; 11 bases match TRBD2. CDR3 size: 14 residues. The J segment lost 2 bases and the V segment lost 10 bases, leaving 4 bases of the junction unmatched. Per the germline V gene, CDR1 is LNHDA and CDR2 is SQIVND (reference sequence). In DNA form, the CDR3 reads TGTGCCACCTTTAGCGGGAGGGCCTACAATGAGCAGTTCTTC. It is translated as CATFSGRAYNEQFF.

This clonotype was observed many times. The chain employs TRBV7-2 and TRBJ1-2; D call uncertain. Germline CDR1 is SGHTA and CDR2 is FQGNSA. The CDR3 is 11 residues long. The V gene lost 7 bases and the J gene lost 8 bases, with 11 bases spanning the gap. The CDR3 reads CASNNARGYTF. In nucleotides, the CDR3 is TGTGCCAGCAATAACGCGCGGGGCTACACCTTC.

About this clonotype itself: This may be a read error: a much more frequent sequence differs by one nucleotide. The V and J genes are TRBV2 and TRBJ2-7; D unclear. Per the germline V gene, CDR1 is SNHLY and CDR2 is FYNNEI. This CDR3 spans 11 amino acids. The CDR3 here is CTSSVKSEQYF. Here the CDR3 DNA reads TGTACCAGCAGTGTTAAAAGCGAGCAGTACTTC. Complete variable domain (other parts from reference TRBV2 and TRBJ2-7): EPEVTQTPSHQVTQMGQEVILRCVPISNHLYFYWYRQILGQKVEFLVSFYNNEISEKSEIFDDQFSVERPDGSNFTLKIRSTKLEDSAMYFCTSSVKSEQYFGPGTRLTVT.

This clonotype came up a few times. The chain combines TRBV24-1 with TRBJ1-4; D not certain. Germline V CDR1 and CDR2: KGHDR, SFDVKD. The CDR3 loop spans 13 amino acids. V lost 2 bases and J lost 6, with 6 bases in between. CDR3 coding DNA: TGTGCCACCAGTGATTCCCGGGATGAAAAACTGTTTTTT. It is translated as CATSDSRDEKLFF.

A few counts support this clonotype. This rearrangement joins TRBV5-4 to TRBJ2-3; D gene uncertain. The ends were cut back, 2 bases at V and 1 base at J, with 5 bases in the middle. Germline-derived CDR1 and CDR2 are SGHNT and YYREEE (reference sequence). This CDR3 has 13 residues. As DNA, the CDR3 is TGTGCCAGCAGCTTCGTAGGCACAGATACGCAGTATTTT. It encodes CASSFVGTDTQYF. Drawing the rest from reference TRBV5-4 and TRBJ2-3, the complete variable domain is ETGVTQSPTHLIKTRGQQVTLRCSSQSGHNTVSWYQQALGQGPQFIFQYYREEENGRGNFPPRFSGLQFPNYSSELNVNALELDDSALYLCASSFVGTDTQYFGPGTRLTVL.

As to this clonotype: A much larger clone differs by one base, so this may be a read error. The chain joins TRBV13 to TRBJ2-5, with 8 bases fitting TRBD2. The CDR3 runs to 15 residues. V dropped 5 bases and J dropped 4; count of bases not matched to a gene: 9. CDR1 PRHDT and CDR2 FYEKMQ come from the germline V gene (reference sequence). The CDR3 sequence is CASSPGGMGPETQYF. The CDR3, as DNA: TGTGCCAGCAGCCCGGGGGGGATGGGCCCAGAGACCCAGTACTTC.

This clonotype has a handful of counts. The rearrangement joins TRBV30 to TRBJ1-2; tentatively, D is TRBD1 (5 bases). Trimming stripped 0 bases from V and 4 bases from J, with 15 bases between. The germline V gene has CDR1 GTSNPN and CDR2 SVGIG (reference sequence). The CDR3 consists of 15 residues. CDR3 loop: CAWSVSLGTSYGYTF. CDR3 in DNA: TGTGCCTGGAGTGTAAGTCTAGGGACTTCCTATGGCTACACCTTC.

The chain recombines TRBV7-2 with TRBJ2-7, with 12 nucleotides matching TRBD2. This CDR3 contains 19 residues. Germline-derived CDR1 and CDR2 are SGHTA and FQGNSA. V lost 2 bases to trimming and J lost 2 bases; unmatched junction nucleotides: 13. CDR3 in DNA: TGTGCCAGCAGCTTATCCCCTGGACTAGCGGGACATCACACCTACGAGCAGTACTTC. It yields the protein CASSLSPGLAGHHTYEQYF.

This clonotype has a count of ten or more. One end of the junction fails to match germline, which may point to a read error. The genes are TRBV24-1 and TRBJ1-1; 8 nucleotides match TRBD1. This CDR3 is built from 13 residues. Germline CDR1 KGHDR, CDR2 SFDVKD. CDR3 in DNA: TGTGCCACCAGTGACCCCGGACAGGGCACACTGGGTTTT. Its translation is CATSDPGQGTLGF.

Regarding this clonotype: A much more abundant neighbour one base away suggests this may be a read error. The rearrangement links TRBV12-3 or TRBV12-4 to TRBJ2-7; D assignment may be TRBD1 or TRBD2 (6 bases each). This CDR3 comprises 14 residues. With 10 bases removed from V and 9 bases from J, the gap between germline ends came to 25 bases. CDR3 loop: CATMGRLEGGGQYF. The CDR3 region has the DNA TGTGCCACTATGGGACGCCTGGAGGGGGGCGGGCAGTACTTC.

This clonotype was found many times. The J gene is TRBJ1-5, the V gene TRBV29-1, with 7 bases fitting TRBD1. The CDR3 runs to 14 residues. V lost 2 bases to trimming and J lost 2 bases; unmatched junction nucleotides: 3. Germline V gene data show CDR1 as SQVTM and CDR2 as ANQGSEA. DNA for the CDR3: TGCAGCGTTGAAACAGGGGTCGGCAATCAGCCCCAGCATTTT. Translating it yields CSVETGVGNQPQHF.

About this clonotype itself: A junction end diverges from the germline sequence, so it may reflect a read error. The J gene is TRBJ2-5, the V gene TRBV25-1; tentatively, D is TRBD2 (5 bases). In germline, CDR1 is MGHDK, CDR2 SYGVNS. This CDR3 region has 14 residues. CDR3 amino acids: CASSESAIWETQCF. The CDR3 nucleotides read TGTGCCAGCAGTGAATCCGCTATTTGGGAGACCCAGTGCTTC.

This clonotype was counted many times. This chain joins TRBV2 and TRBJ1-3; maybe TRBD1 (5 bases). The CDR3 is 15 residues long. Trimming took off 3 bases at V and 0 bases at J, with 9 bases between the two ends. Germline values: CDR1 SNHLY, CDR2 FYNNEI. The CDR3 sequence is CASSDQGLSGNTIYF. The CDR3, as DNA: TGTGCCAGCAGTGACCAGGGACTCTCTGGAAACACCATATATTTT.

This clonotype was seen ten or more times. CDR3 bases: TGTGCCAGCAGCCATTGGACTAGCGGGAGCTACGAGCAGTACTTC. This gives the protein CASSHWTSGSYEQYF. The chain joins TRBV7-8 to TRBJ2-7, with 13 bases identical to TRBD2. J was trimmed by 3 bases and V by 5 bases; bases with no gene match: 4. This CDR3 comprises 15 residues. From germline, CDR1 is SGHVS and CDR2 FQNEAQ.

Ten or more counts support this clonotype. J is TRBJ2-2 and V is TRBV12-3 or TRBV12-4, with D possibly TRBD2 on 5 matching bases. This CDR3 is 14 amino acids long. V was shortened by 6 bases and J by 0 bases, with 8 bases between the two germline ends. The CDR3 DNA is TGTGCCAGCAGGCGGGTACCGAACACCGGGGAGCTGTTTTTT. Its translation is CASRRVPNTGELFF.

This clonotype was recorded at least ten times. V gene TRBV11-2 combines with J gene TRBJ2-7; TRBD1 matches 9 bases. The CDR3 is 15 residues long. The junction had 8 bases not matched to a gene; V was cut back by 5 bases and J by 3 bases. Per the germline V gene, CDR1 is SGHAT and CDR2 is FQNNGV. In DNA, the CDR3 is TGTGCCAGCAGCCTACGGGACAGGGAAGGCTACGAGCAGTACTTC. Amino acids: CASSLRDREGYEQYF.